This entry lists 23 T cell receptor beta chains sequenced from one sample in a study of cytomegalovirus exposure and HLA in healthy donors. The assay was immunoSEQ multiplex PCR, and TCRdb's table has in-frame clones only and misses some. The repertoire holds roughly 270,000 clones, with roughly 90% as singletons. Sequenced: PBMCs. All receptors come from a woman younger than 35 in good health and CMV-seronegative.

The chain recombines TRBV9 with TRBJ1-2; 9 bases are shared with TRBD1. V was pared by 6 bases and J by 4 bases, with 7 bases of the junction left unmatched. Germline CDR1 SGDLS, CDR2 YYNGEE. The CDR3 totals 14 residues. CDR3 sequence (DNA): TGTGCCAGCAAGGGGGACAGGGAACTCTATGGCTACACCTTC. Amino acids: CASKGDRELYGYTF.

The chain carries TRBV5-1 and TRBJ1-4; weak D call: TRBD1 (6 bases). V was trimmed by 0 bases and J by 2 bases, leaving 8 bases between them. The germline V gene encodes CDR1 SGHRS and CDR2 YFSETQ. This CDR3 spans 15 amino acids. The CDR3 nucleotides read TGCGCCAGCAGCTTGGTGGGGGCGACTAATGAAAAACTGTTTTTT. Encoded protein: CASSLVGATNEKLFF.

The CDR3 loop is CASSDGRLAYSSAAGELFF. The CDR3 nucleotides are TGTGCCAGCAGTGATGGTAGACTAGCGTATTCTTCGGCCGCAGGGGAGCTGTTTTTT. V usage is TRBV5-6 and J usage is TRBJ2-2; the match to TRBD2 covers 8 bases. Germline V gene sequence: CDR1 SGHDT, CDR2 YYEEEE. The J segment lost 8 bases and the V segment lost 5 bases, leaving 23 bases of the junction unmatched. CDR3 length: 19 residues.

This clone was seen once. The chain joins TRBV4-1 to TRBJ2-1; a weak D match, TRBD1 (6 bases). V dropped 4 bases and J dropped 2 bases, with 18 bases sitting between them. The V gene's germline CDR1 is MGHRA and CDR2 YSYEKL. This CDR3 has 17 amino acids. DNA for the CDR3: TGCGCCAGCAGCCTCCCTTTCAACAGGGTAGCCTACAATGAGCAGTTCTTC. This encodes CASSLPFNRVAYNEQFF.

J is TRBJ2-4 and V is TRBV6-1; perhaps TRBD2 as D (5 bases). This CDR3 has 11 residues. Germline CDR1 reads MNHNS; CDR2 reads SASEGT. V was cut by 6 bases and J by 7 bases, with 7 bases left in between. The CDR3 DNA reads as TGTGCCAGCAGGGACTTCAACATTCAGTACTTC. Protein product: CASRDFNIQYF.

The chain combines TRBV27 with TRBJ2-3; D perhaps matches TRBD2 (7 bases). Trimming took 6 bases from V and 0 from J, leaving 13 bases between them. The CDR3 is made up of 15 amino acids. CDR1 and CDR2 (germline): MNHEY, SMNVEV (reference sequence). The CDR3 DNA reads TGTGCCAGCAGGAGGGGGGGATCTAGCACAGATACGCAGTATTTT. This gives the protein CASRRGGSSTDTQYF.

This clone was counted only a few times. The rearrangement joins TRBV5-1 to TRBJ2-7; 8 bases align to TRBD2. Germline V gives CDR1 SGHRS, CDR2 YFSETQ. Germline trimming cut 4 bases from V and 3 bases from J; bases unmatched to any gene: 6. This CDR3 spans 14 amino acids. The CDR3 nucleotides are TGCGCCAGCAGCGAGGGACTAGGAATCTACGAGCAGTACTTC. Residues: CASSEGLGIYEQYF.

The CDR3 DNA reads TGTGCCAGCAGCTCCCCGGGGAGCGGCCGCACAGATACGCAGTATTTT. This encodes CASSSPGSGRTDTQYF. This rearrangement joins TRBV9 to TRBJ2-3; tentative D call: TRBD2 (5 bases). Deletions cut 4 bases from V and 1 base from J, with 16 bases between. This CDR3 spans 16 amino acids. Germline V gene data show CDR1 as SGDLS and CDR2 as YYNGEE.

The chain links TRBV6-5 to TRBJ1-4; 9 bases line up with TRBD1. Germline V gene sequence: CDR1 MNHEY, CDR2 SVGAGI. The CDR3 consists of 15 residues. The ends lost 3 bases at V and 8 bases at J; junction bases unmatched: 7. This chain's CDR3 is CASSYDRGTEEKLFF. The DNA for the CDR3 is TGTGCCAGCAGTTATGACAGGGGGACCGAGGAAAAACTGTTTTTT.

This clone has a handful of counts. This rearrangement joins TRBV11-2 to TRBJ2-7, with TRBD1 as a possible D gene (6 bases). The V end lost 4 bases, the J end lost 2 bases, and 15 bases lay between the germline ends. The CDR3 sequence is 15 residues long. Looked up from germline, CDR1 is SGHAT and CDR2 is FQNNGV. The CDR3 reads CASSSTRQVAYEQYF. In DNA, the CDR3 is TGTGCCAGCAGCTCCACCCGACAGGTCGCCTACGAGCAGTACTTC. Combining the CDR3 with reference TRBV11-2 and TRBJ2-7 gives the whole variable domain EAGVAQSPRYKIIEKRQSVAFWCNPISGHATLYWYQQILGQGPKLLIQFQNNGVVDDSQLPKDRFSAERLKGVDSTLKIQPAKLEDSAVYLCASSSTRQVAYEQYFGPGTRLTVT.

The rearrangement links TRBV5-4 to TRBJ1-1; D gene unclear. Trimming stripped 1 base from V and 7 bases from J, with 14 bases between. From germline, CDR1 is SGHNT and CDR2 YYREEE (reference sequence). The CDR3 has 14 residues. CDR3 sequence: CASSLNAPGSEAFF. The CDR3 DNA sequence: TGTGCCAGCAGCTTGAATGCCCCTGGGAGTGAAGCTTTCTTT.

The chain joins TRBV11-2 to TRBJ1-5; TRBD1 matches 8 bases. In germline, CDR1 is SGHAT, CDR2 FQNNGV. There are 15 residues in the CDR3. J lost 3 bases, V lost 6 bases, and 7 bases had no gene match. DNA for the CDR3: TGTGCCAGCAGTGCAACAGGGGGGAACAATCAGCCCCAGCATTTT. Translating it yields CASSATGGNNQPQHF. Using reference TRBV11-2 and TRBJ1-5 for the parts outside the CDR3, the full variable domain is EAGVAQSPRYKIIEKRQSVAFWCNPISGHATLYWYQQILGQGPKLLIQFQNNGVVDDSQLPKDRFSAERLKGVDSTLKIQPAKLEDSAVYLCASSATGGNNQPQHFGDGTRLSIL.

The V call is TRBV10-1, the J call TRBJ2-7; maybe TRBD1 (6 bases). Trimming removed 2 bases at V and 3 bases at J, with 8 bases between. The CDR3 contains 13 residues. The germline gives CDR1 WNHNN, CDR2 SYGVQD (reference sequence). The CDR3 spells CASSEQQGYEQYF. CDR3 nucleotide sequence: TGCGCCAGCAGTGAGCAACAGGGCTACGAGCAGTACTTC.

This chain links TRBV28 with TRBJ2-3; D unclear. Between the trimmed V and J ends, which lost 8 bases and 7 bases, there was a span of 10 bases. This CDR3 is built from 11 residues. Germline V gives CDR1 MDHEN, CDR2 SYDVKM. CDR3 protein: CASGPPHTQYF. The CDR3, as DNA: TGTGCCAGCGGGCCCCCGCATACGCAGTATTTT.

The chain combines TRBV30 with TRBJ2-3; tentatively, D is TRBD1 (5 bases). The CDR3 loop spans 14 amino acids. Trimming pared 3 bases from V and 0 bases from J, leaving 10 bases between. Germline V lookup: CDR1 GTSNPN, CDR2 SVGIG (reference sequence). CDR3 in DNA: TGTGCCTGGAGCCGACAGACTAGCACAGATACGCAGTATTTT. Translation: CAWSRQTSTDTQYF.

The V and J genes are TRBV4-3 and TRBJ2-1, with TRBD2 matching 9 bases. CDR3 length: 17 residues. Germline CDR1 and CDR2: LGHNA and YSLEER. Unmatched junction bases numbered 7, after V lost 0 bases and J lost 4 bases. The CDR3 reads CASSQDRPSGEYNEQFF. DNA for the CDR3: TGCGCCAGCAGCCAAGATCGACCTAGCGGGGAATACAATGAGCAGTTCTTC.

The chain combines TRBV7-9 with TRBJ2-3; TRBD1 is a possible D gene (5 bases). CDR1 is SEHNR, CDR2 FQNEAQ, per germline (reference sequence). The V end lost 2 bases, the J end lost 6 bases, and 21 bases lay between the germline ends. The CDR3 extends over 17 amino acids. CDR3 bases: TGTGCCAGCAGCTTAAGTGATTGGGGCAGGGCCCCCGATACGCAGTATTTT. This sequence encodes CASSLSDWGRAPDTQYF. Filled out from reference TRBV7-9 and TRBJ2-3, the complete variable domain reads DTGVSQNPRHKITKRGQNVTFRCDPISEHNRLYWYRQTLGQGPEFLTYFQNEAQLEKSRLLSDRFSAERPKGSFSTLEIQRTEQGDSAMYLCASSLSDWGRAPDTQYFGPGTRLTVL.

The CDR3 here is CASSPRVNSSPLHF. CDR3 nucleotides: TGCGCCAGCAGCCCCAGGGTAAATTCTTCACCCCTCCACTTT. J is TRBJ1-6 and V is TRBV5-1, with D tentatively TRBD1 (5 bases). Trimming stripped 4 bases from V and 9 bases from J, with 14 bases between. This CDR3 has 14 residues. The germline V gene has CDR1 SGHRS and CDR2 YFSETQ.

The rearrangement joins TRBV27 to TRBJ2-5; a possible D gene is TRBD1 (5 bases). The CDR3 sequence is 15 residues long. Germline V CDR1 and CDR2: MNHEY, SMNVEV (reference sequence). V lost 7 bases, J lost 5 bases, and 20 bases lay in between. CDR3 in DNA: TGTGCCAGCAACCCAACCGACAGTGCCGTGGAGACCCAGTACTTC. Translation: CASNPTDSAVETQYF.

The chain has TRBV7-2 and TRBJ1-2, with TRBD1 identical over 8 bases. This CDR3 comprises 14 residues. Germline assignment: CDR1 SGHTA and CDR2 FQGNSA. Trimming at V came to 2 bases and at J to 7 bases, leaving 6 bases not matched to a gene. The CDR3 protein is CASSLTWTGPGYTF. The CDR3 DNA reads as TGTGCCAGCAGCTTAACATGGACAGGGCCTGGCTACACCTTC.

The genes are TRBV9 and TRBJ2-4, with 10 bases fitting TRBD2. The CDR3 totals 13 residues. V shed 3 bases and J 7 bases; nucleotides not matched to a gene: 1. Germline assignment: CDR1 SGDLS and CDR2 YYNGEE. CDR3 region: CASSGSGRNIQYF. Written as DNA, the CDR3 is TGTGCCAGCAGCGGTAGCGGGAGGAACATTCAGTACTTC.

The V call is TRBV2, the J call TRBJ1-2; 7 nucleotides line up with TRBD1. Trimming took 2 bases from V and 1 from J; bases not matched to a gene: 4. CDR1 and CDR2 (germline): SNHLY, FYNNEI. This CDR3 is 15 amino acids long. The CDR3 protein is CASSEHRQGNYGYTF. The CDR3 DNA sequence: TGTGCCAGCAGTGAACACCGACAGGGTAACTATGGCTACACCTTC.

This rearrangement joins TRBV28 to TRBJ1-5; D might be TRBD1 (6 bases). The CDR3 consists of 16 residues. The germline V gene has CDR1 MDHEN and CDR2 SYDVKM. V shed 1 base and J shed 1 base, with 11 bases lying between them. The CDR3 nucleotides are TGTGCCAGCAGTTTATTAACAGGGTCGAGCAATCAGCCCCAGCATTTT. Its translation is CASSLLTGSSNQPQHF.